In its sample, the clone carrying this TCR beta chain was seen a few times. The antigen is unknown. It was by quantitative 5'-RACE with molecular barcodes that TCR beta libraries were made. A single record per CDR3 protein comes from TCRdb applying MiXCR to the 5' RACE reads. The table shows under 250,000 distinct CDR3 sequences, with around 32% occurring only once. CDR1 is DFQATT, CDR2 SNEGSKA, per germline (reference sequence). V shed 6 bases and J shed 5 bases, with 16 bases lying between them. The CDR3 length is 14 residues. The data derive from a study of CD8 T cells in ankylosing spondylitis. Overall study results and limits: A number of the motif variants had already been described in reactive arthritis synovial fluid and blood. Blood of patients with ankylosing spondylitis appeared to be characterized by a TCR beta motif of several highly homologous variants. Researchers report that disease-linked clones proved CD8+ and relatively rare in peripheral blood.

Sequencing was done on a sample of blood, either unsorted or a sorted T cell fraction (not recorded which). This rearrangement joins TRBV20-1 to TRBJ2-2; possibly TRBD1 or TRBD2 for D (5 bases each). This clonotype was obtained from a male donor with ankylosing spondylitis or in good health (not recorded which). The CDR3 region is CSARGRDGTGELFF. CDR3 coding DNA: TGCAGTGCCCGCGGCCGGGACGGGACCGGGGAGCTGTTTTTT.